Given below is one T cell receptor (beta chain) in context. Its antigen is currently unknown. Losses at the gene ends were 4 bases for V and 4 bases for J; bases not matched to a gene: 15. From germline, CDR1 is SGDLS and CDR2 YYNGEE. The CDR3 has 19 residues. Vbeta (60) and Jbeta (13) primers were used in the PCR. Method: immunoSEQ multiplex PCR; TCRdb's copy keeps in-frame clones and lacks some. The sample has about 110,000 clones. The sample originates from a study of cytomegalovirus exposure and HLA in healthy donors. Study observations and caveats: Some V segments could not be told apart, so they were left out, TRBV6-2 and TRBV6-3 among them. Accurate predictions that matched the HLA-A and HLA-B alleles of most subjects were reportedly made from TCR beta sequences. Using the classifier, cytomegalovirus status was reportedly diagnosed with high specificity and sensitivity. In an earlier analysis, about 87% or about 30%: the productive usage of most TCR beta V segments.

The sequence derives from a young man in good health and CMV-seronegative. The V and J genes are TRBV9 and TRBJ2-6; TRBD1 matches 9 bases. The sample was PBMCs. The CDR3 region has the DNA TGTGCCAGCAGCTTAAAGTCCCCGGGACAGGGCTCCGGGGCCAACGTCCTGACTTTC. As protein: CASSLKSPGQGSGANVLTF.